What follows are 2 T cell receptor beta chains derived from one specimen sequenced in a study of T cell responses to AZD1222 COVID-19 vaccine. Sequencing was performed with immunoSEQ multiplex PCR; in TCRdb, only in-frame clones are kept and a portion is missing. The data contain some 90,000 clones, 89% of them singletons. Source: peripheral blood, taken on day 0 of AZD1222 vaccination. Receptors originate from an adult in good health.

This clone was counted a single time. CDR3 coding DNA: TGTGCCAGCAGTCGGGGGGCGGATGAACAGCCCCAGCATTTT. It codes for CASSRGADEQPQHF. The chain is built from TRBV2 and TRBJ1-5; weak D call: TRBD1 (6 bases). Germline V lookup: CDR1 SNHLY, CDR2 FYNNEI. The CDR3 runs 14 residues. Trimming cost V 5 bases and J 7 bases, with 15 bases left between them.

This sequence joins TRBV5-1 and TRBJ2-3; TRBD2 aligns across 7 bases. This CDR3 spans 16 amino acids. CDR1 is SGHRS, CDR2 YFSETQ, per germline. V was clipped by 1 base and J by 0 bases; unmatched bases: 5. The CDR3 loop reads CASSLFGLGSTDTQYF. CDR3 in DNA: TGCGCCAGCAGCTTGTTCGGACTAGGTAGCACAGATACGCAGTATTTT.